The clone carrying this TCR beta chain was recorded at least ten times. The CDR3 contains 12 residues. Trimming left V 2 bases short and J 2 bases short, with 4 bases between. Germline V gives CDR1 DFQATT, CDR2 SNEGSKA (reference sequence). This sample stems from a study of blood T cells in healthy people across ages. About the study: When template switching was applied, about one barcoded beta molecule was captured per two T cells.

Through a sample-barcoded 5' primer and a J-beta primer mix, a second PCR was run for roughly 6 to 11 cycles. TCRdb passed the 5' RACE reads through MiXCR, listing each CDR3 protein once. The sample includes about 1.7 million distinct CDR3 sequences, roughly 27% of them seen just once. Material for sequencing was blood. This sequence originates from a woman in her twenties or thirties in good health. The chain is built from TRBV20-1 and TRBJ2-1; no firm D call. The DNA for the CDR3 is TGCAGTGCTAGACGGGCCTACAATGAGCAGTTCTTC. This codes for CSARRAYNEQFF.